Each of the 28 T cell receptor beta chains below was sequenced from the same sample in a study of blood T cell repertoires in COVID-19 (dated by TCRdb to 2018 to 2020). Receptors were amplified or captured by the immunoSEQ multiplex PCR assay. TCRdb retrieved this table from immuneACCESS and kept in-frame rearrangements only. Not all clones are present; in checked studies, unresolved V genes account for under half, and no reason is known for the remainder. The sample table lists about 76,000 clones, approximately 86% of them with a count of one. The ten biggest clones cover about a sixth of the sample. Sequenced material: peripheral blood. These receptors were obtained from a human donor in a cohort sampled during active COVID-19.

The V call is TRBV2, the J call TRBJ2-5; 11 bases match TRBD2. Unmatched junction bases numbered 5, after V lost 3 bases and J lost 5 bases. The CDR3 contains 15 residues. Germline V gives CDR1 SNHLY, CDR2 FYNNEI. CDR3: CASSDRLAGRETQYF. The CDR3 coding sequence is TGTGCCAGCAGTGACAGACTAGCGGGAAGGGAGACCCAGTACTTC.

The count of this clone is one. The CDR3, as DNA: TGTGCCAGCAGCCGGAGGGAGGGGAATACGCAGTATTTT. It specifies CASSRREGNTQYF. The chain joins TRBV7-2 to TRBJ2-3; 7 bases align to TRBD2. The CDR3 is made up of 13 amino acids. The V segment lost 5 bases and the J segment 7 bases; nucleotides outside the gene matches: 6. Per the germline V gene, CDR1 is SGHTA and CDR2 is FQGNSA.

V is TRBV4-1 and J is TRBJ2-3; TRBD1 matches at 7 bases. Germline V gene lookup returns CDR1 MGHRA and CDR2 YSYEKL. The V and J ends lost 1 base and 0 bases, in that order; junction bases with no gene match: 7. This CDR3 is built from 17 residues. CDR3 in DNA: TGCGCCAGCAGCCAAGCCGAGGACAGGCCTAGCACAGATACGCAGTATTTT. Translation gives CASSQAEDRPSTDTQYF.

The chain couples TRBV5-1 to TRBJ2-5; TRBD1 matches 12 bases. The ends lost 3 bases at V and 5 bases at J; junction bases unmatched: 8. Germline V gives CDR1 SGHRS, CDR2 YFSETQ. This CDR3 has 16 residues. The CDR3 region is CASSYWGQGAGETQYF. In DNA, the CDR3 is TGCGCCAGCAGCTATTGGGGACAGGGGGCTGGGGAGACCCAGTACTTC.

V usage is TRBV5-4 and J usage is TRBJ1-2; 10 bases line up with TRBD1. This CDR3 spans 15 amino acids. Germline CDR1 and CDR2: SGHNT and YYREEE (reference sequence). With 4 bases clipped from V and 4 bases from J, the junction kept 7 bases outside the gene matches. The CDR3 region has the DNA TGTGCCAGCAGCACGCCGGGACAGGGGACCTATGGCTACACCTTC. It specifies CASSTPGQGTYGYTF.

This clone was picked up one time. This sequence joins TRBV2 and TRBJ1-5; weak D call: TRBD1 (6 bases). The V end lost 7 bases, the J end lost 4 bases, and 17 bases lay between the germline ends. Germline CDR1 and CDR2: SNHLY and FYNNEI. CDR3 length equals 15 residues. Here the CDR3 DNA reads TGTGCCAGCACCACAGGGACCTTCGGGAATCAGCCCCAGCATTTT. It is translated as CASTTGTFGNQPQHF.

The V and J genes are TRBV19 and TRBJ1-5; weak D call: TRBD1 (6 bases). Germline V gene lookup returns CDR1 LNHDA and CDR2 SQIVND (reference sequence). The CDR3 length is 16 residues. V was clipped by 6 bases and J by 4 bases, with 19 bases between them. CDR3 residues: CASRRNSGQINQPQHF. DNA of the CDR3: TGTGCCAGTAGACGAAATTCTGGACAGATTAATCAGCCCCAGCATTTT.

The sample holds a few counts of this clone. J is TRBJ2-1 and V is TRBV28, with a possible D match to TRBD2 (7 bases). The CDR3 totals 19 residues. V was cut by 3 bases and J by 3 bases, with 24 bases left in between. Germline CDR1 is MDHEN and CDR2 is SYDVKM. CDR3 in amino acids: CASSLPSGSRGAVYNEQFF. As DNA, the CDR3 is TGTGCCAGCAGTTTGCCCTCAGGGTCACGGGGGGCGGTCTACAATGAGCAGTTCTTC. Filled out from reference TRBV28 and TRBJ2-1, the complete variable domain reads DVKVTQSSRYLVKRTGEKVFLECVQDMDHENMFWYRQDPGLGLRLIYFSYDVKMKEKGDIPEGYSVSREKKERFSLILESASTNQTSMYLCASSLPSGSRGAVYNEQFFGPGTRLTVL.

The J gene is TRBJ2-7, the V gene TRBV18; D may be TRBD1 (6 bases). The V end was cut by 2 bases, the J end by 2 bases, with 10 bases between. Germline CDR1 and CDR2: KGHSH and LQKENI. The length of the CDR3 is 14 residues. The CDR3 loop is CASSPRQDTYEQYF. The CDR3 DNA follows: TGTGCCAGCTCACCAAGACAGGATACCTACGAGCAGTACTTC.

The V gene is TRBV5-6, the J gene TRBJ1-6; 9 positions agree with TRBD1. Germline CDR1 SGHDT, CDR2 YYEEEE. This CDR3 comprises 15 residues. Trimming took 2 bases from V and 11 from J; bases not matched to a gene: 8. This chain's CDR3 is CASSFQGTGSTPLHF. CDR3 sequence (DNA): TGTGCCAGCAGCTTTCAGGGGACAGGGTCGACACCCCTCCACTTT.

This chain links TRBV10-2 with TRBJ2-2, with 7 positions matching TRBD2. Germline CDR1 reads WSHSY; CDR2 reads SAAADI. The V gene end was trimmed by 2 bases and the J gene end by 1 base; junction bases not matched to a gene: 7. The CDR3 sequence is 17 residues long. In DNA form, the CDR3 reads TGCGCCAGCAGTGAGCAAGGACTAGGCCGGAACACCGGGGAGCTGTTTTTT. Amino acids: CASSEQGLGRNTGELFF.

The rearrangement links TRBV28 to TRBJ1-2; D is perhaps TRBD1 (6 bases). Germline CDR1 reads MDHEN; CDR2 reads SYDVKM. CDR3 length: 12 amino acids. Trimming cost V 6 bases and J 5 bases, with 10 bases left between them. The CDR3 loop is CASSLQGYGYTF. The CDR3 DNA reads TGTGCCAGCAGCCTGCAGGGGTATGGCTACACCTTC.

CDR3 DNA: TGTGCCAGCAGCGTAGGACAGACCAACACCGGGGAGCTGTTTTTT. Protein: CASSVGQTNTGELFF. The chain joins TRBV7-9 to TRBJ2-2, with D tentatively TRBD1 (6 bases). The CDR3 covers 15 residues. Germline CDR1 SEHNR, CDR2 FQNEAQ (reference sequence). Trimming pared 5 bases from V and 2 bases from J, leaving 12 bases between. Supplemented by reference TRBV7-9 and TRBJ2-2, the full variable domain reads DTGVSQNPRHKITKRGQNVTFRCDPISEHNRLYWYRQTLGQGPEFLTYFQNEAQLEKSRLLSDRFSAERPKGSFSTLEIQRTEQGDSAMYLCASSVGQTNTGELFFGEGSRLTVL.

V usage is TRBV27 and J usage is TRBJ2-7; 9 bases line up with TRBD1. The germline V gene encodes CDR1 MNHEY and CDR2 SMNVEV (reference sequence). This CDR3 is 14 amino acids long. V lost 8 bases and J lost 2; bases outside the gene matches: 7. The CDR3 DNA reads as TGTGCCAGCGGGACAGGGTTCGGCGCCTACGAGCAGTACTTC. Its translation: CASGTGFGAYEQYF.

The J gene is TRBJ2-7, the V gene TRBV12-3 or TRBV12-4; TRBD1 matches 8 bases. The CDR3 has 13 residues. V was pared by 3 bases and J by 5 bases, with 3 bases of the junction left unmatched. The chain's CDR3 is CASSFPGGHEQYF. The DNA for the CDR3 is TGTGCCAGCAGTTTTCCAGGGGGCCACGAGCAGTACTTC.

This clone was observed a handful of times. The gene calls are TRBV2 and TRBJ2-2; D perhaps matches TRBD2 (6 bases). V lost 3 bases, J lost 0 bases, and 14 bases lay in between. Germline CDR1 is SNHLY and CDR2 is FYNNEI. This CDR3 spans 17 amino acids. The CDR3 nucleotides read TGTGCCAGCAGTGATCGACGTAGGAGGGCGAACACCGGGGAGCTGTTTTTT. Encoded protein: CASSDRRRRANTGELFF.

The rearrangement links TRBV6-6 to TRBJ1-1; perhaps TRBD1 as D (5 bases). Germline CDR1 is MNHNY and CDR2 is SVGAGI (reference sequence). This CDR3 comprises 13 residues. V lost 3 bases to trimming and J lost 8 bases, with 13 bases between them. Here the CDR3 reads CASSYEAGLEAFF. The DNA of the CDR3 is TGTGCCAGCAGTTATGAAGCGGGACTGGAAGCTTTCTTT.

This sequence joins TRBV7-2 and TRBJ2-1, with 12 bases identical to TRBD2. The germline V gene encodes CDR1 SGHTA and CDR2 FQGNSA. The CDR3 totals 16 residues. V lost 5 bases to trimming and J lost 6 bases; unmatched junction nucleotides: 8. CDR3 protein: CASSALAGGGVNEQFF. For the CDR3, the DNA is TGTGCCAGCAGCGCCCTAGCGGGGGGGGGAGTCAATGAGCAGTTCTTC.

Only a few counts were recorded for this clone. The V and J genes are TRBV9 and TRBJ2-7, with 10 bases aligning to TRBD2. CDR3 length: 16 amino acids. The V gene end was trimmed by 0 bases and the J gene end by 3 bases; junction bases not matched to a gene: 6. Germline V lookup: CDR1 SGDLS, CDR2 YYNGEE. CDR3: CASSVGASGGRYEQYF. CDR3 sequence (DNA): TGTGCCAGCAGCGTAGGAGCTAGCGGGGGCCGCTACGAGCAGTACTTC.

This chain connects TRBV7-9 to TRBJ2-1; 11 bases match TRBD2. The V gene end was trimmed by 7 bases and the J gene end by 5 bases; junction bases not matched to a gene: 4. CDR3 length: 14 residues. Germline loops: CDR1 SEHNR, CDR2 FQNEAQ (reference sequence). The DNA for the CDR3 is TGTGCCAGCATCACTAGCGGGGGAGACAATGAGCAGTTCTTC. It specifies CASITSGGDNEQFF.

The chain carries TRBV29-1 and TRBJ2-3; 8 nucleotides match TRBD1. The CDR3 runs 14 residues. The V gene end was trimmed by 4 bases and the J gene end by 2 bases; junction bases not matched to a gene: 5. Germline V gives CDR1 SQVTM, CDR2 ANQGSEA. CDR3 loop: CSVGSGGFTDTQYF. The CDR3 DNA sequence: TGCAGCGTTGGGTCAGGGGGCTTCACAGATACGCAGTATTTT.

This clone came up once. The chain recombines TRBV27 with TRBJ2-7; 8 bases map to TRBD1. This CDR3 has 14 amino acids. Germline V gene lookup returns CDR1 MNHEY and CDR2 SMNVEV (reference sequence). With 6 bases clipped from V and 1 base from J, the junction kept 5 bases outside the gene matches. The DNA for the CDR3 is TGTGCCAGCAGACGGGACAGGAGGTCCTACGAGCAGTACTTC. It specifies CASRRDRRSYEQYF.

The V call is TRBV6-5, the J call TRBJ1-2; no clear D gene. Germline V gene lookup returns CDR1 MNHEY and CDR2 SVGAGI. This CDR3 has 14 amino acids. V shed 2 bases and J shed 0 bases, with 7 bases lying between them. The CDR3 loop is CASSYDESNYGYTF. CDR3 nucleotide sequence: TGTGCCAGCAGTTACGATGAGTCTAACTATGGCTACACCTTC.

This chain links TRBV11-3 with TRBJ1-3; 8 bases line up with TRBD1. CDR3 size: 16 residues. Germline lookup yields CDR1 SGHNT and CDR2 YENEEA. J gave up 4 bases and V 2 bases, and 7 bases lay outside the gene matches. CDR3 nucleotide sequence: TGTGCCAGCAGCTTACGCGCAGGGGGCATGGGAAACACCATATATTTT. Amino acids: CASSLRAGGMGNTIYF. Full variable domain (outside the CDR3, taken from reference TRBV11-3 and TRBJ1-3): EAGVVQSPRYKIIEKKQPVAFWCNPISGHNTLYWYLQNLGQGPELLIRYENEEAVDDSQLPKDRFSAERLKGVDSTLKIQPAELGDSAVYLCASSLRAGGMGNTIYFGEGSWLTVV.

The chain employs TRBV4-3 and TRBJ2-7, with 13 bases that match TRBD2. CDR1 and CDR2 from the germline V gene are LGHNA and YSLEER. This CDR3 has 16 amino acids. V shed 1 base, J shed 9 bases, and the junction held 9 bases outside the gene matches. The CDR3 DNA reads TGCGCCAGCAGCCAAGTTGGGGGACTAGCGGGGAAGGGGCAGTACTTC. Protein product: CASSQVGGLAGKGQYF.

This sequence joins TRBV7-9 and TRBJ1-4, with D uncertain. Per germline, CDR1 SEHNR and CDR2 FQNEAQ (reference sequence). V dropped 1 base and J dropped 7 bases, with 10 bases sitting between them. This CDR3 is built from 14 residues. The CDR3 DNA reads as TGTGCCAGCAGCTTAGGGACTTTCGGTGAAAAACTGTTTTTT. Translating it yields CASSLGTFGEKLFF.

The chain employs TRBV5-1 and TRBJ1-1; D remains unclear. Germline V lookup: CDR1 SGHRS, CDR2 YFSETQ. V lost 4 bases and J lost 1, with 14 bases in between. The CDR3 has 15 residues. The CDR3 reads CASSADLTPNTEAFF. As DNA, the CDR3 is TGCGCCAGCAGCGCTGATTTAACACCGAACACTGAAGCTTTCTTT.

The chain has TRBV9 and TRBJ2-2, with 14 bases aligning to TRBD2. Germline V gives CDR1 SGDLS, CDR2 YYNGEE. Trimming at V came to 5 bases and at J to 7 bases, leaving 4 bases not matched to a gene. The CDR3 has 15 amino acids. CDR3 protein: CASSGTSGSGGELFF. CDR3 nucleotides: TGTGCCAGCAGTGGGACTAGCGGGAGTGGCGGGGAGCTGTTTTTT.